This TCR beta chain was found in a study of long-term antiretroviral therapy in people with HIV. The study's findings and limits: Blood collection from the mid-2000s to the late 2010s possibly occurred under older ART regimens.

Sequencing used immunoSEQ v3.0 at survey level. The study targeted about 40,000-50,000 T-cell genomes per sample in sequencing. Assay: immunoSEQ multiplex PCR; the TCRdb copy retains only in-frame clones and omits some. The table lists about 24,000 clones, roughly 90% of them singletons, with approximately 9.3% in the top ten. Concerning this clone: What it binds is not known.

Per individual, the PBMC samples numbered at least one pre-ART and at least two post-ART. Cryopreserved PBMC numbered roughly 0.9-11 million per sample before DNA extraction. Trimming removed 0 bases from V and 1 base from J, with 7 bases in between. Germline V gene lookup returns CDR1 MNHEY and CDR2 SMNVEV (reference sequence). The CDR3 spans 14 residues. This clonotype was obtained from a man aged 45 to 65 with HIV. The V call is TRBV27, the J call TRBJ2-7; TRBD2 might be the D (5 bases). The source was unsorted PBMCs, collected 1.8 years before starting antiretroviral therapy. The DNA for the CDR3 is TGTGCCAGCAGTTTATCACTAGTTTCCTACGAGCAGTACTTC. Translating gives CASSLSLVSYEQYF.